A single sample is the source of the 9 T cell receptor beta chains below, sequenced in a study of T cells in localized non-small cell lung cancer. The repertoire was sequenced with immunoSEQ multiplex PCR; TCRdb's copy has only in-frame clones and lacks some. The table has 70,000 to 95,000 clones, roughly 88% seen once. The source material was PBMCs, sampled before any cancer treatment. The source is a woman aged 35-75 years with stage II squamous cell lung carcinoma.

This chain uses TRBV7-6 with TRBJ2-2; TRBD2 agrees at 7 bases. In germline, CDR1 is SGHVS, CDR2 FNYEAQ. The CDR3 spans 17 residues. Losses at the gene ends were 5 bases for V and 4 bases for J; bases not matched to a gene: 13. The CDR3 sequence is CASSPNGGAGVTGELFF. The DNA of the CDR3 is TGTGCCAGCAGCCCCAATGGCGGGGCGGGAGTCACCGGGGAGCTGTTTTTT.

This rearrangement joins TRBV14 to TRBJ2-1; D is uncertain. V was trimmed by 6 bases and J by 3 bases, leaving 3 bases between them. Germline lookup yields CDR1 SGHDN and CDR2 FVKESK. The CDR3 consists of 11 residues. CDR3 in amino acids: CASSIYNEQFF. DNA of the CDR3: TGTGCCAGCAGTATCTACAATGAGCAGTTCTTC.

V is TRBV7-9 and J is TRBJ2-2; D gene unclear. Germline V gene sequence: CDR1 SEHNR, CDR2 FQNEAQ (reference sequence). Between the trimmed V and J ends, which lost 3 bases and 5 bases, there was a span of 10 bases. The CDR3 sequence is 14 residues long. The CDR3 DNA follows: TGTGCCAGCAGCTTCATTGCTTGGACCGGGGAGCTGTTTTTT. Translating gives CASSFIAWTGELFF.

The CDR3 DNA sequence: TGTGCCAGCAGTTCGGCCACTGAAGCTTTCTTT. Encoded protein: CASSSATEAFF. This rearrangement joins TRBV27 to TRBJ1-1; D is unresolved. The CDR3 is 11 amino acids. Germline CDR1 and CDR2: MNHEY and SMNVEV (reference sequence). V was cut by 4 bases and J by 4 bases, with 4 bases left in between.

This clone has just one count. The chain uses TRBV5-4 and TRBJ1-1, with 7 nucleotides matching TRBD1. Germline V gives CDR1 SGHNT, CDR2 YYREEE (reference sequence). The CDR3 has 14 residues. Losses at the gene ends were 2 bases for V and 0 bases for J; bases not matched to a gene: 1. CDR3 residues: CASSLGGMNTEAFF. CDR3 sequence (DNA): TGTGCCAGCAGCTTAGGGGGCATGAACACTGAAGCTTTCTTT.

Here the CDR3 reads CASRPSGVNQPQHF. The CDR3 DNA reads TGTGCCAGCAGGCCCTCAGGGGTCAATCAGCCCCAGCATTTT. The rearrangement joins TRBV6-6 to TRBJ1-5; D possibly corresponds to TRBD1 (6 bases). V lost 6 bases and J 3 bases, leaving 12 bases between the germline ends. The CDR3 spans 14 residues. Germline V CDR1 and CDR2: MNHNY, SVGAGI (reference sequence).

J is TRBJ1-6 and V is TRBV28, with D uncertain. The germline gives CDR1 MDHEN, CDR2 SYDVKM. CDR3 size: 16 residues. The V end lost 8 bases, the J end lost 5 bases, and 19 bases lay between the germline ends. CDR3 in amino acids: CASETPGGPNNSPLHF. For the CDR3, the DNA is TGTGCCAGCGAGACCCCCGGAGGGCCGAATAATTCACCCCTCCACTTT.

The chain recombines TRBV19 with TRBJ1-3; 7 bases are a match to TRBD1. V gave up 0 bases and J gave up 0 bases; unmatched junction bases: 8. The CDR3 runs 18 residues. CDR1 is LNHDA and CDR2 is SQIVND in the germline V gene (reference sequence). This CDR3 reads CASSIDRTGFYSGNTIYF. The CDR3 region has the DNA TGTGCCAGTAGTATAGACCGGACAGGATTCTACTCTGGAAACACCATATATTTT.

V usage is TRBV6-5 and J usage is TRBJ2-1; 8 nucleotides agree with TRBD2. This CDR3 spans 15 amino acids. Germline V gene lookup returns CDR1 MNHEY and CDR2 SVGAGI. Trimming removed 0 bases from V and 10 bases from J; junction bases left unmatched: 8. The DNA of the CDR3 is TGTGCCAGCAGTTACTCCGCGGCGGGACTAGTAGAGCAGTTCTTC. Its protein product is CASSYSAAGLVEQFF.